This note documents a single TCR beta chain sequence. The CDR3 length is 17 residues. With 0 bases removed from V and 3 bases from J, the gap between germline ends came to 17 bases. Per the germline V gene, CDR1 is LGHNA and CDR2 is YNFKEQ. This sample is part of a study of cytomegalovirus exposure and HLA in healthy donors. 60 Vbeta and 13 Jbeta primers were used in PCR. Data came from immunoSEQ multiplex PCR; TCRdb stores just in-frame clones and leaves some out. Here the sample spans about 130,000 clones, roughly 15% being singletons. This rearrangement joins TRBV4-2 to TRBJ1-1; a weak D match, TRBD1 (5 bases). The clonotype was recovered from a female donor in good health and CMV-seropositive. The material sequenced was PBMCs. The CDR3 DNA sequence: TGTGCCAGCAGCCAAGAGTTAATGGGGGGTTATGACACTGAAGCTTTCTTT. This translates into CASSQELMGGYDTEAFF.